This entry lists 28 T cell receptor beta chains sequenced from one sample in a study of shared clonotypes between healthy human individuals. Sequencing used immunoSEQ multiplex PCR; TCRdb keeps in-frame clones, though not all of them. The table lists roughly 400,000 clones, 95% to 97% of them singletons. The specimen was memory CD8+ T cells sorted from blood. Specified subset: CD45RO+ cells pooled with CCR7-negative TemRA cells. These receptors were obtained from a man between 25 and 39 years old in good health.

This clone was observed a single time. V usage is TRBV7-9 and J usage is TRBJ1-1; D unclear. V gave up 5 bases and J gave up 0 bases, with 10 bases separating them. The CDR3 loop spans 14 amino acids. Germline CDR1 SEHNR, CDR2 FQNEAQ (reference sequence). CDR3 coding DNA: TGTGCCAGCAGCCCAGAGAGGATGAACACTGAAGCTTTCTTT. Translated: CASSPERMNTEAFF.

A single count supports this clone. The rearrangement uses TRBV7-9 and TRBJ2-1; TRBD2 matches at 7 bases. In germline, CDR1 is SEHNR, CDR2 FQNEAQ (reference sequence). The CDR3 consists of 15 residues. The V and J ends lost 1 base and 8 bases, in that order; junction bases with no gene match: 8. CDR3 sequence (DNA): TGTGCCAGCAGCTTAGTAGCGGGCTTTGGGGATGAGCAGTTCTTC. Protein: CASSLVAGFGDEQFF.

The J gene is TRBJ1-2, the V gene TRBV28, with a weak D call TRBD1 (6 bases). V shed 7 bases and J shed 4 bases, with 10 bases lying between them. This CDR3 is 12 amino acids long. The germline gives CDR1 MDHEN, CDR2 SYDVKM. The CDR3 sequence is CASTQTGYGYTF. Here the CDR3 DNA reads TGTGCCAGCACCCAGACAGGCTATGGCTACACCTTC.

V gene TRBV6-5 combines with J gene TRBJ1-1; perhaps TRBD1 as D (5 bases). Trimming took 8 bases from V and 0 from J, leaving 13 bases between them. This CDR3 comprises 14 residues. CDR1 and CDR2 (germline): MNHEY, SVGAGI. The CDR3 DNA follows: TGTGCCAGCCTACCCGGGACTGTGAACACTGAAGCTTTCTTT. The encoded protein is CASLPGTVNTEAFF.

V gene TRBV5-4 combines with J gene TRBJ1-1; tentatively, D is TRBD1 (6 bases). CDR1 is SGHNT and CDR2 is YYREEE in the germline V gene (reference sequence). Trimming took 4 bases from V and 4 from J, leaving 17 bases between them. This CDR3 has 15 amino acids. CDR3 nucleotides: TGTGCCAGCAGCAAACAAGGGGGATCGGGCACTGAAGCTTTCTTT. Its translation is CASSKQGGSGTEAFF.

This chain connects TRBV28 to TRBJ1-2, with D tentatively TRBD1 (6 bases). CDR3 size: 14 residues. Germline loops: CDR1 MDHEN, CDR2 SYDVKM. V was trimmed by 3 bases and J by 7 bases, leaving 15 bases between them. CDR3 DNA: TGTGCCAGCAGTTTGGGGGGCGCGGGGAGTGGCTACACCTTC. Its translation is CASSLGGAGSGYTF.

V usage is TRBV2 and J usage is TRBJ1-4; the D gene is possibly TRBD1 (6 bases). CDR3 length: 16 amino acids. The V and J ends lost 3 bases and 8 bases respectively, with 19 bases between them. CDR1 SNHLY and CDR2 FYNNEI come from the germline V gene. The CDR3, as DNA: TGTGCCAGCAGTGAGTTTTCACAGGGTCCATGGGAAAAACTGTTTTTT. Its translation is CASSEFSQGPWEKLFF.

The CDR3 sequence: CASRATTGVILYEQYF. CDR3 in DNA: TGTGCCAGCAGGGCCACGACAGGAGTCATTCTCTACGAGCAGTACTTC. V usage is TRBV2 and J usage is TRBJ2-7; D perhaps matches TRBD1 (6 bases). Germline V lookup: CDR1 SNHLY, CDR2 FYNNEI. Trimming left V 6 bases short and J 3 bases short, with 21 bases between. This CDR3 is 16 amino acids long.

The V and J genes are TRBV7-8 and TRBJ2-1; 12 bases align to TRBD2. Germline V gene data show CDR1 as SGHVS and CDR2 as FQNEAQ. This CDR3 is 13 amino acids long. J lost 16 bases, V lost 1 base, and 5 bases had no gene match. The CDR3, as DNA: TGTGCCAGCAGCTTAGGGGCTAGCGGGAGGGTTTTCTTC. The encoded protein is CASSLGASGRVFF.

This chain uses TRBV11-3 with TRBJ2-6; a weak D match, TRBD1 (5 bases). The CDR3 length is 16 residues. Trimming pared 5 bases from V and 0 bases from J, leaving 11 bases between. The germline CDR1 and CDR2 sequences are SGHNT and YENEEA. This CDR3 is CASSMATGSGANVLTF. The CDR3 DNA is TGTGCCAGCAGCATGGCCACAGGCTCTGGGGCCAACGTCCTGACTTTC.

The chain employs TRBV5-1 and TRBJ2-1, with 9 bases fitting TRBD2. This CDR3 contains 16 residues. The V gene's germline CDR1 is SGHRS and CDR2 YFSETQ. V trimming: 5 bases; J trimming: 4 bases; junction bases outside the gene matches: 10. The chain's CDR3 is CASRIGASGAYNEQFF. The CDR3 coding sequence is TGCGCCAGCAGAATCGGGGCTAGCGGGGCGTACAATGAGCAGTTCTTC.

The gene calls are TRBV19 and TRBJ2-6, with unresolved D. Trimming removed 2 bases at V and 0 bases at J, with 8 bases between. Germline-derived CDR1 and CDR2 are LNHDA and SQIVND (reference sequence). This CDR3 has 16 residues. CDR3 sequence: CASSIRQNSGANVLTF. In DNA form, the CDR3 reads TGTGCCAGTAGTATAAGACAAAACTCTGGGGCCAACGTCCTGACTTTC.

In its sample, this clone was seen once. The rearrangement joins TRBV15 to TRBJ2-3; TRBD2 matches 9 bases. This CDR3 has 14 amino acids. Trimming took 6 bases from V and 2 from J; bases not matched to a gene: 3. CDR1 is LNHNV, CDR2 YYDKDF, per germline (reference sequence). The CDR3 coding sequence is TGTGCCACCAGAAGACTAGCGGACACAGATACGCAGTATTTT. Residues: CATRRLADTDTQYF.

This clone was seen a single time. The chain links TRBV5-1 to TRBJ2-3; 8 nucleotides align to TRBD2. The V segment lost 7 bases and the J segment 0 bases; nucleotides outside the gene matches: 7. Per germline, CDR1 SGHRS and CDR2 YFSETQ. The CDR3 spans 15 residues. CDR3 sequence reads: CASHLSSGSTDTQYF. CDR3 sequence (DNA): TGCGCCAGCCACCTCTCTAGCGGGAGCACAGATACGCAGTATTTT.

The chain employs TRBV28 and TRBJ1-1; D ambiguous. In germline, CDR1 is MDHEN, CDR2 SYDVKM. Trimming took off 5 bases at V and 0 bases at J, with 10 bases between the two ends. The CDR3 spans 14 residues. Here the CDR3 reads CASSSPSVNTEAFF. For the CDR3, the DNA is TGTGCCAGCAGTAGCCCCTCGGTGAACACTGAAGCTTTCTTT.

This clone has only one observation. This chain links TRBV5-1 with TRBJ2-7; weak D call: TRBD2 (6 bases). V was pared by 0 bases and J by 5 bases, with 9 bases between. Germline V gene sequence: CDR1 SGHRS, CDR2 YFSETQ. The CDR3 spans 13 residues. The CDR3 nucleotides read TGCGCCAGCAGCTTGGGACTAGTGGACGAGCAGTACTTC. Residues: CASSLGLVDEQYF. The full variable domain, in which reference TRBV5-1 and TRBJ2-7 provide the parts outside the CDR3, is KAGVTQTPRYLIKTRGQQVTLSCSPISGHRSVSWYQQTPGQGLQFLFEYFSETQRNKGNFPGRFSGRQFSNSRSEMNVSTLELGDSALYLCASSLGLVDEQYFGPGTRLTVT.

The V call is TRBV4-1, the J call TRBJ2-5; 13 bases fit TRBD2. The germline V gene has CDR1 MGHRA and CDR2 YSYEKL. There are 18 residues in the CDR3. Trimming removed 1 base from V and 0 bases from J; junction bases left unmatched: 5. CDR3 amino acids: CASSQAGLAGEYQETQYF. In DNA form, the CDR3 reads TGCGCCAGCAGCCAAGCCGGACTAGCGGGAGAGTACCAAGAGACCCAGTACTTC.

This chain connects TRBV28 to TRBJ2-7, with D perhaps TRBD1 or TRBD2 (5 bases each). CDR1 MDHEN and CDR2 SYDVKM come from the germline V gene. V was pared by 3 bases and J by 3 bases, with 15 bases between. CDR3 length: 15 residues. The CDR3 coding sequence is TGTGCCAGCAGTTTGGAGACCGACAGCGGCTACGAGCAGTACTTC. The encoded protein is CASSLETDSGYEQYF. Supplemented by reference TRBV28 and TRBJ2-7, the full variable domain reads DVKVTQSSRYLVKRTGEKVFLECVQDMDHENMFWYRQDPGLGLRLIYFSYDVKMKEKGDIPEGYSVSREKKERFSLILESASTNQTSMYLCASSLETDSGYEQYFGPGTRLTVT.

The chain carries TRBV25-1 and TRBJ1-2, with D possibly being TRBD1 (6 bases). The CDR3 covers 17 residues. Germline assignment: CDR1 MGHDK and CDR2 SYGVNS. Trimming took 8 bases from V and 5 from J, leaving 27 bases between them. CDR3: CASRGDDRPASWYGYTF. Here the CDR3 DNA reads TGTGCCAGCCGAGGGGACGACAGGCCCGCCTCGTGGTATGGCTACACCTTC.

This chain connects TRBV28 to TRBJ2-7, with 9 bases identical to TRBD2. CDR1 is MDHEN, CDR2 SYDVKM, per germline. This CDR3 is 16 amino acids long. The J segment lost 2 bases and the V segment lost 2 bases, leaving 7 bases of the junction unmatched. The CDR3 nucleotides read TGTGCCAGCAGTTTACTAGCGGGACCGGCCCCCTACGAGCAGTACTTC. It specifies CASSLLAGPAPYEQYF.

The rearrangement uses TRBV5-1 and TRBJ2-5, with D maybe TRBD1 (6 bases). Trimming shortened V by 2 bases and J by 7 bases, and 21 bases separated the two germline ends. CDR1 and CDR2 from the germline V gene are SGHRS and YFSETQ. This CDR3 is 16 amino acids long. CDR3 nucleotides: TGCGCCAGCAGCTTAAGGGGATCCGGGACATGGGCGACCCAGTACTTC. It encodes CASSLRGSGTWATQYF. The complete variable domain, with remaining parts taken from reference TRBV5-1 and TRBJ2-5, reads KAGVTQTPRYLIKTRGQQVTLSCSPISGHRSVSWYQQTPGQGLQFLFEYFSETQRNKGNFPGRFSGRQFSNSRSEMNVSTLELGDSALYLCASSLRGSGTWATQYFGPGTRLLVL.

The CDR3 region is CASSWGTSGLDTQYF. CDR3 DNA sequence: TGCGCCAGCAGCTGGGGGACTAGCGGCTTAGATACGCAGTATTTT. The gene calls are TRBV5-1 and TRBJ2-3; TRBD2 aligns across 11 bases. The CDR3 spans 15 residues. With V trimmed by 3 bases and J by 5 bases, 5 bases remained unmatched. Germline CDR1 is SGHRS and CDR2 is YFSETQ. The variable domain in full, with the rest retrieved from reference TRBV5-1 and TRBJ2-3, is KAGVTQTPRYLIKTRGQQVTLSCSPISGHRSVSWYQQTPGQGLQFLFEYFSETQRNKGNFPGRFSGRQFSNSRSEMNVSTLELGDSALYLCASSWGTSGLDTQYFGPGTRLTVL.

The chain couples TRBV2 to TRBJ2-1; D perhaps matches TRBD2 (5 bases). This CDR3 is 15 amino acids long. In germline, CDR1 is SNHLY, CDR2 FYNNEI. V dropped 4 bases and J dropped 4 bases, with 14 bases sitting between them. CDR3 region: CASSGTRNFYNEQFF. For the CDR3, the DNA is TGTGCCAGCAGTGGGACTCGGAACTTTTACAATGAGCAGTTCTTC.

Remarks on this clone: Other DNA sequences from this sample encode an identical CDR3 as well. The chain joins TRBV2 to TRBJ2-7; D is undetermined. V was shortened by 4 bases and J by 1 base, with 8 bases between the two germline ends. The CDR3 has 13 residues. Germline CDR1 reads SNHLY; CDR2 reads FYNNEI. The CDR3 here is CASSVGGSYEQYF. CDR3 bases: TGTGCCAGCAGTGTTGGCGGATCCTACGAGCAGTACTTC.

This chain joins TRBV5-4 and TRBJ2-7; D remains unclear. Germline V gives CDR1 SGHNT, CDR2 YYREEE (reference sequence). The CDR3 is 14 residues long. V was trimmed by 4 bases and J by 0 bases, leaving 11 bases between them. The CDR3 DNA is TGTGCCAGCAGCCAAGTGGGCAACTCCTACGAGCAGTACTTC. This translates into CASSQVGNSYEQYF.

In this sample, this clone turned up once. CDR3 sequence: CASSQGTLEETQYF. DNA of the CDR3: TGCGCCAGCAGCCAAGGGACACTCGAAGAGACCCAGTACTTC. The chain uses TRBV4-1 and TRBJ2-5; TRBD1 might be the D (5 bases). Trimming took 1 base from V and 3 from J, leaving 9 bases between them. This CDR3 is 14 amino acids long. Germline CDR1 MGHRA, CDR2 YSYEKL.

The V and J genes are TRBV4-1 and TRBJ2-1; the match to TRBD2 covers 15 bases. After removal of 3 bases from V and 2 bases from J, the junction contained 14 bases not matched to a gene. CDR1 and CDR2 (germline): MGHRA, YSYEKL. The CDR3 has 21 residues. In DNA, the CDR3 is TGCGCCAGCAGCCAGGCGGGACTAGCGGGAGGCGCGAAACCTACCTACAATGAGCAGTTCTTC. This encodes CASSQAGLAGGAKPTYNEQFF.

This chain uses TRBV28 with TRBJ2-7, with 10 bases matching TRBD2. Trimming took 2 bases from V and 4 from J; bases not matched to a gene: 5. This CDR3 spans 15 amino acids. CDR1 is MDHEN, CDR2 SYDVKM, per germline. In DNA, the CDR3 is TGTGCCAGCAGTTTACTAGCGGGAGTTTTTTACGAGCAGTACTTC. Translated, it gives CASSLLAGVFYEQYF.